This is a list of T cell receptor beta chains from one sample in a study of T cell repertoires in cytomegalovirus infection. TCRdb recomputed calls from the reads with MiXCR, one row per CDR3 protein. This table has fewer than 350,000 distinct CDR3 sequences, roughly 9.5% appearing once. The sample comprised PBMCs. The receptors here all came from a human donor in good health (CMV status not recorded). Some clones in this sample may be carry-over from other donors' samples. Each CDR3 is given with its conserved first and last residue. Each record gives: V gene, clone size, CDR3 length, D gene, J gene, CDR3 protein. D genes are given only for firm matches. Rows give clone size only sometimes, using once, few, many, or a class for an expanded clone.

v_call: TRBV25-1; clone_size: .; cdr3_length: 13; d_call: TRBD1; j_call: TRBJ1-1; cdr3_aa: CASAGTAGTEAFF
v_call: TRBV28; clone_size: .; cdr3_length: 13; d_call: .; j_call: TRBJ1-1; cdr3_aa: CASSLPLGTEAFF
v_call: TRBV7-2; clone_size: many; cdr3_length: 16; d_call: TRBD1; j_call: TRBJ1-5; cdr3_aa: CASSPYRDRSNQPQHF
v_call: TRBV4-2; clone_size: many; cdr3_length: 15; d_call: .; j_call: TRBJ2-3; cdr3_aa: CASSWGGSGTDTQYF
v_call: TRBV9; clone_size: .; cdr3_length: 14; d_call: .; j_call: TRBJ2-3; cdr3_aa: CASSVTLSTDTQYF
v_call: TRBV7-3; clone_size: .; cdr3_length: 16; d_call: TRBD1; j_call: TRBJ2-1; cdr3_aa: CASSGYGTAPYNEQFF
v_call: TRBV4-1; clone_size: .; cdr3_length: 15; d_call: .; j_call: TRBJ2-7; cdr3_aa: CASSPGHLSSYEQYF
v_call: TRBV29-1; clone_size: .; cdr3_length: 17; d_call: TRBD1; j_call: TRBJ1-1; cdr3_aa: CSVEGRTGTSVNTEAFF
v_call: TRBV6-4; clone_size: few; cdr3_length: 13; d_call: .; j_call: TRBJ1-1; cdr3_aa: CASSASGEREAFF
v_call: TRBV7-2; clone_size: .; cdr3_length: 14; d_call: TRBD1; j_call: TRBJ2-1; cdr3_aa: CASSSGQVNNDQFF
v_call: TRBV7-2; clone_size: many; cdr3_length: 15; d_call: TRBD2; j_call: TRBJ2-5; cdr3_aa: CASSLTSGGGKTQYF
v_call: TRBV27; clone_size: .; cdr3_length: 13; d_call: .; j_call: TRBJ2-1; cdr3_aa: CASRGNRVNEQFF
v_call: TRBV7-2; clone_size: many; cdr3_length: 14; d_call: .; j_call: TRBJ2-1; cdr3_aa: CASSARLGSNEQFF
v_call: TRBV7-2; clone_size: many; cdr3_length: 15; d_call: TRBD1; j_call: TRBJ1-6; cdr3_aa: CASSPDPTGASPLHF
v_call: TRBV7-2; clone_size: few; cdr3_length: 13; d_call: .; j_call: TRBJ2-2; cdr3_aa: CASNWRDHGELFF
v_call: TRBV7-2; clone_size: many; cdr3_length: 16; d_call: .; j_call: TRBJ2-3; cdr3_aa: CASSDTGPSWSDTQYF
v_call: TRBV6-1; clone_size: many; cdr3_length: 16; d_call: TRBD2; j_call: TRBJ2-3; cdr3_aa: CASSGSTSGGAWTQYF
v_call: TRBV6-1; clone_size: many; cdr3_length: 13; d_call: TRBD2; j_call: TRBJ2-1; cdr3_aa: CASGKREGTEQFF
v_call: TRBV20-1; clone_size: .; cdr3_length: 13; d_call: .; j_call: TRBJ1-5; cdr3_aa: CSALGTWNQPQHF
v_call: TRBV6-2/TRBV6-3; clone_size: .; cdr3_length: 14; d_call: .; j_call: TRBJ2-3; cdr3_aa: CASSYSLVGDTQYF
v_call: TRBV20-1; clone_size: few; cdr3_length: 11; d_call: .; j_call: TRBJ1-3; cdr3_aa: CSGLRLNTIYF